A single sample gave rise to the 20 T cell receptor beta chains below, sequenced in a study of naive and memory T cell subsets. Notes on the study in general: Naive repertoires, especially CD8, held a few larger clonotypes, possibly memory cells re-expressing CD45RA.

Two oligonucleotides, mixed equimolar, formed the beta constant-region primer covering TRBC1 and TRBC2. Ligated cDNA was amplified by four rounds of PCR with nested alpha and beta constant-region primers and SP2. TCRdb ran MiXCR on the UMI-ligation and nested PCR reads and lists one entry per CDR3 protein. The sample yields under 150,000 distinct CDR3 sequences, 15% to 25% seen once. Antigen specificity for these receptors is unknown. The specimen sequenced was naive CD8+ T cells from blood. The receptors shown here come from a human donor in good health.

The genes are TRBV28 and TRBJ1-1, with D uncertain. V lost 2 bases to trimming and J lost 4 bases, with 8 bases between them. The CDR3 runs 13 residues. Germline CDR1 is MDHEN and CDR2 is SYDVKM. CDR3 DNA sequence: TGTGCCAGCAGTTTAGCCAGAAGCACTGAAGCTTTCTTT. Residues: CASSLARSTEAFF.

A few counts support this clonotype. The chain couples TRBV11-2 to TRBJ2-7; D unresolved. The germline gives CDR1 SGHAT, CDR2 FQNNGV. V was cut by 1 base and J by 6 bases, with 10 bases left in between. The CDR3 extends over 13 amino acids. The CDR3 loop is CASSLGVPSEQYF. The DNA for the CDR3 is TGTGCCAGCAGCTTAGGGGTACCCTCCGAGCAGTACTTC.

This clonotype came up a few times. DNA of the CDR3: TGTGCCAGCAGATGGGGGCCAGACGAGCAGTACTTC. The encoded protein is CASRWGPDEQYF. The genes are TRBV12-3 or TRBV12-4 and TRBJ2-7, with TRBD1 as a possible D gene (6 bases). V was shortened by 6 bases and J by 5 bases, with 11 bases between the two germline ends. The CDR3 has 12 amino acids.

J is TRBJ1-4 and V is TRBV28, with D possibly TRBD1 on 6 matching bases. CDR1 is MDHEN, CDR2 SYDVKM, per germline. The length of the CDR3 is 17 residues. V lost 6 bases and J 6 bases, leaving 23 bases between the germline ends. CDR3 in amino acids: CASSRPPYREGYEKLFF. The CDR3 DNA is TGTGCCAGCAGCCGGCCTCCTTACAGGGAGGGATATGAAAAACTGTTTTTT.

This clonotype appeared a few times. The V call is TRBV27, the J call TRBJ1-1, with TRBD1 matching 7 bases. CDR1 is MNHEY and CDR2 is SMNVEV in the germline V gene (reference sequence). CDR3 length equals 14 residues. V dropped 4 bases and J dropped 8; count of bases not matched to a gene: 10. The CDR3 DNA follows: TGTGCCAGCAGTTACGGAAGGGCAGGGGGAGAAGCTTTCTTT. This encodes CASSYGRAGGEAFF.

This clonotype has a handful of counts. The V and J genes are TRBV5-5 and TRBJ1-2; D is ambiguous. The germline CDR1 and CDR2 sequences are SGHKS and YYEKEE (reference sequence). The ends were cut back, 6 bases at V and 3 bases at J, with 15 bases in the middle. The CDR3 spans 14 residues. CDR3: CASTRHGNHYGYTF. CDR3 DNA sequence: TGTGCCAGCACACGGCACGGTAATCACTATGGCTACACCTTC.

This chain links TRBV6-1 with TRBJ1-1; D is unresolved. The CDR3 consists of 15 residues. Germline-derived CDR1 and CDR2 are MNHNS and SASEGT. Trimming took 1 base from V and 3 from J, leaving 12 bases between them. The CDR3 here is CASSEEFWGDTEAFF. For the CDR3, the DNA is TGTGCCAGCAGTGAAGAATTCTGGGGAGACACTGAAGCTTTCTTT.

This chain uses TRBV28 with TRBJ2-1, with D possibly TRBD1 on 7 matching bases. The CDR3 covers 15 residues. V lost 7 bases to trimming and J lost 16 bases, with 29 bases between them. CDR1 is MDHEN and CDR2 is SYDVKM in the germline V gene. The CDR3 DNA reads as TGTGCCAGCATCTATCAGGGGGGAGGCCTTCACAGTTATTTCTTC. The encoded protein is CASIYQGGGLHSYFF.

Many counts were recorded for this clonotype. The chain uses TRBV12-3 or TRBV12-4 and TRBJ1-2; no reliable D call. This CDR3 spans 13 amino acids. The V and J ends lost 0 bases and 3 bases respectively, with 5 bases between them. The CDR3 DNA follows: TGTGCCAGCAGTTTAGCGGGATACTATGGCTACACCTTC. Protein product: CASSLAGYYGYTF.

This clonotype was seen only a few times. This chain joins TRBV28 and TRBJ2-1; no firm D call. Germline CDR1 is MDHEN and CDR2 is SYDVKM. The V end lost 3 bases, the J end lost 10 bases, and 16 bases lay between the germline ends. This CDR3 contains 14 residues. The DNA of the CDR3 is TGTGCCAGCAGTTTCCCCCTGACTCGGCGGGAGCAGTTCTTC. Its translation is CASSFPLTRREQFF.

This chain links TRBV29-1 with TRBJ2-3, with unresolved D. The germline V gene encodes CDR1 SQVTM and CDR2 ANQGSEA. The CDR3 covers 15 residues. Trimming left V 3 bases short and J 0 bases short, with 13 bases between. The CDR3 sequence: CSVDTSVTSTDTQYF. The CDR3 DNA follows: TGCAGCGTTGATACTTCCGTCACTAGCACAGATACGCAGTATTTT.

The chain has TRBV29-1 and TRBJ2-5; 9 bases are shared with TRBD2. J was trimmed by 2 bases and V by 7 bases; bases with no gene match: 5. CDR1 SQVTM and CDR2 ANQGSEA come from the germline V gene. The CDR3 is 13 residues long. The CDR3 is CSEVAGVQETQYF. The CDR3 DNA reads as TGCAGCGAGGTAGCGGGAGTGCAAGAGACCCAGTACTTC. Together with reference TRBV29-1 and TRBJ2-5, the CDR3 gives the full variable domain: SAVISQKPSRDICQRGTSLTIQCQVDSQVTMMFWYRQQPGQSLTLIATANQGSEATYESGFVIDKFPISRPNLTFSTLTVSNMSPEDSSIYLCSEVAGVQETQYFGPGTRLLVL.

Only a few counts were recorded for this clonotype. The chain combines TRBV12-3 or TRBV12-4 with TRBJ1-1; weak D call: TRBD1 (5 bases). The CDR3 loop spans 13 amino acids. V was cut by 3 bases and J by 3 bases, with 8 bases left in between. The CDR3 region has the DNA TGTGCCAGCAGTTTCTTAGGGGACACTGAAGCTTTCTTT. This codes for CASSFLGDTEAFF.

The V gene is TRBV12-3 or TRBV12-4, the J gene TRBJ2-1; D possibly corresponds to TRBD2 (5 bases). V was clipped by 5 bases and J by 6 bases, with 11 bases between them. This CDR3 contains 13 residues. CDR3 DNA: TGTGCCAGCAGTATTAGCGTATTCAATGAGCAGTTCTTC. Its protein product is CASSISVFNEQFF.

The rearrangement uses TRBV29-1 and TRBJ2-1, with TRBD2 matching 11 bases. Germline loops: CDR1 SQVTM, CDR2 ANQGSEA. J gave up 4 bases and V 7 bases, and 6 bases lay outside the gene matches. The CDR3 loop spans 14 amino acids. CDR3 in amino acids: CSGRGLAAYNEQFF. In DNA form, the CDR3 reads TGCAGCGGCAGGGGACTAGCGGCTTACAATGAGCAGTTCTTC.

The chain links TRBV29-1 to TRBJ2-5; a possible D gene is TRBD1 (5 bases). The germline gives CDR1 SQVTM, CDR2 ANQGSEA. V lost 0 bases and J 3 bases, leaving 11 bases between the germline ends. The CDR3 contains 14 residues. As DNA, the CDR3 is TGCAGCGTTGAAGATCAGGGCAGTAAAGAGACCCAGTACTTC. Its translation is CSVEDQGSKETQYF.

This clonotype was seen a few times. The rearrangement joins TRBV5-6 to TRBJ2-1; D might be TRBD2 (6 bases). CDR3 length equals 16 residues. V lost 4 bases and J lost 2, with 16 bases in between. Germline assignment: CDR1 SGHDT and CDR2 YYEEEE. CDR3 residues: CASSLLSGVTYNEQFF. The CDR3, as DNA: TGTGCCAGCAGCCTTTTGTCGGGAGTGACCTACAATGAGCAGTTCTTC.

The J gene is TRBJ2-1, the V gene TRBV4-3; D possibly corresponds to TRBD2 (6 bases). Trimming removed 1 base from V and 8 bases from J, with 12 bases in between. Germline-derived CDR1 and CDR2 are LGHNA and YSLEER. CDR3 size: 14 residues. The CDR3 protein is CASSQAGLFDEQFF. The CDR3 DNA follows: TGCGCCAGCAGCCAAGCGGGACTCTTCGATGAGCAGTTCTTC.

This clonotype occurred a few times. The V gene is TRBV27, the J gene TRBJ2-2, with D hard to call. CDR3 length equals 14 residues. Per germline, CDR1 MNHEY and CDR2 SMNVEV (reference sequence). The V end lost 3 bases, the J end lost 6 bases, and 11 bases lay between the germline ends. The chain's CDR3 is CASSFISYAGELFF. CDR3 nucleotide sequence: TGTGCCAGCAGTTTTATTAGCTACGCCGGGGAGCTGTTTTTT.

This clonotype was picked up a small number of times. The V and J genes are TRBV28 and TRBJ1-1; D gene uncertain. Germline lookup yields CDR1 MDHEN and CDR2 SYDVKM. V lost 7 bases and J lost 1, with 13 bases in between. This CDR3 region has 14 residues. CDR3 sequence: CASMDPSRNTEAFF. The CDR3 region has the DNA TGTGCCAGCATGGATCCTTCTCGGAACACTGAAGCTTTCTTT. Full variable domain (rest looked up from reference TRBV28 and TRBJ1-1): DVKVTQSSRYLVKRTGEKVFLECVQDMDHENMFWYRQDPGLGLRLIYFSYDVKMKEKGDIPEGYSVSREKKERFSLILESASTNQTSMYLCASMDPSRNTEAFFGQGTRLTVV.